This T cell receptor (beta chain) comes out of a study of T cell responses to AZD1222 COVID-19 vaccine (dated by TCRdb to about 2021). Study-wide context: TCR sequencing covered about 230 trial participants: nearly 210 given two doses of AZD1222 and 26 given two doses of MenACWY control vaccine. Trial participants were enrolled by age into subgroups of 18-55, 56-69 and 70-plus years, and around 150, 28 and 57 TCR-sequenced participants, respectively, were included in these subgroups.

As concerns this clone: Its binding antigen is unknown. The record has no base qualities; no much larger clone is one base away.

In light of the paper, this sample's time point label describes: about 28 days (+/-7) after the second vaccine dose. The treatment or condition label, as the study defines it: meningococcal conjugate vaccine given as trial control. Vaccinee samples came from UK trials COV001 and COV002, including a single-blind randomized controlled phase 2/3 trial of AZD1222 (ChAdOx1 nCoV-19) in healthy adults. For TCRbeta chain sequencing, PBMC samples from trial participants were taken at day 0 and at day 28 after the second dose. The CDR1 and CDR2 encoded by the germline V gene are LGHNA and YNFKEQ. Trimming takes 1 base from V and 7 bases from J, and the germline ends sit 8 bases apart. Counted from cysteine to phenylalanine, this CDR3 has 12 amino acids. The retained sequence is limited to the CDR3, 36 bases, with the frame set at the first base. Study-wide findings and limitations: Conclusions about previously exposed vaccinees are limited, since just six or seven AZD1222 recipients were seropositive for SARS-CoV-2 at baseline. Reportedly, close to half of the unique spike-specific TCRs recognized epitopes lying outside the regions that are mutated in the B.1.351 and B.1.1.7 variants. After two AZD1222 doses, spike-specific TCR breadth and depth were significantly higher than at day 0 and than in MenACWY recipients. Participants were mostly white British, with more females than males. The authors suggested clonal diversity may have been underestimated. The whole spike protein was spanned by vaccine-associated CD4 TCRs, and dominant responses were seen in regions 160-218 and 743-854. In the small 56-69-year group, the increase in depth fell short of significance, most likely because of low power. Because no day 14 peak-response samples were available, repertoires were characterized only after the peak T cell response.

The CDR3 regions of human TCRbeta chains were analyzed by immunosequencing. The original pipeline was this. Repertoire TCRs were checked for matches against a reference library of SARS-CoV-2-specific TCRs that had been generated using the MIRA antigen-specificity platform. Breadth meant the fraction of unique TCRs that were SARS-CoV-2-associated, whereas depth meant the fraction of total T cells that were SARS-CoV-2-associated. Using the MIRA data, each spike-specific TCR was mapped to the spike region that the TCR reacts to and placed in a CD4 or CD8 class. Log10-transformed breadth and depth values were compared by one-way ANOVA with Sidak's multiple comparisons tests. The immuneACCESS repertoire file appears here via TCRdb, limited to in-frame rearrangements. These files lack a portion of the clones; in checked studies, under half of the deficit traces to unresolved V genes, and the cause of the others is not known. V and J calls and clone size are as listed in that table; D and trimming were resolved from the DNA. This sample comprises some 64,000 clones, 90% to 95% of them detected only once. Of the sample, 6.3% is held by the ten largest clones.

The sequencing here drew on peripheral blood, taken 28 days after the second dose of the MenACWY control vaccine. The clonotype was recovered from an adult who received the MenACWY meningococcal vaccine as a control. This chain joins TRBV4-2 to TRBJ2-7; the D gene is possibly TRBD2, with 5 bases matching. Read as DNA, the sequence is TGTGCCAGCAGCCAAGCCACGGGAGAGCAGTACTTC. The translation is CASSQATGEQYF.